One T cell receptor (beta chain) is described in this entry. The data stem from a study of blood T cell repertoires in COVID-19. TCRdb's table, derived via immunoSEQ multiplex PCR, lists solely in-frame clones and lacks some. The sample shows around 220,000 clones, 80% of them seen only once. Participants, about 18 to 89 years old, spanned 25 or so US areas. The TCR comes from a woman in her forties with acute COVID-19. Sequencing was done on a sample of PBMCs or T cells enriched from blood (not recorded which).

CDR3 loop: CASSLWQGNQPQHF. CDR3 DNA: TGTGCCAGCAGTTTATGGCAGGGGAATCAGCCCCAGCATTTT. The chain couples TRBV28 to TRBJ1-5; D may be TRBD1 (6 bases). CDR1 and CDR2 (germline): MDHEN, SYDVKM. The length of the CDR3 is 14 residues. V was cut by 0 bases and J by 4 bases, with 7 bases left in between.